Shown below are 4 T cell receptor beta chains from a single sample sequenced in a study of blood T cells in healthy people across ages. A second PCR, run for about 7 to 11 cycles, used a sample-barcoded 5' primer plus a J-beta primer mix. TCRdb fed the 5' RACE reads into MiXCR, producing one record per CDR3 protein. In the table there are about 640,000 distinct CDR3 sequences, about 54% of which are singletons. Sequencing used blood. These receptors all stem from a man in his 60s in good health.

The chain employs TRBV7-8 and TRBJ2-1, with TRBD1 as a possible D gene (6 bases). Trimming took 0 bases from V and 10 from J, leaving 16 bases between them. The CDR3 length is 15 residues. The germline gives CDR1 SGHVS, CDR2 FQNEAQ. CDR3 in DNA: TGTGCCAGCAGCTTAGCGCTAGACAGGTTGTGCGAGCAGTTCTTC. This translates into CASSLALDRLCEQFF. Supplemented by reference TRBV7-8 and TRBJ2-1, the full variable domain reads GAGVSQSPRYKVAKRGQDVALRCDPISGHVSLFWYQQALGQGPEFLTYFQNEAQLDKSGLPSDRFFAERPEGSVSTLKIQRTQQEDSAVYLCASSLALDRLCEQFFGPGTRLTVL.

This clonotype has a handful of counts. The CDR3 protein is CASSNRGYGYTF. The CDR3 DNA sequence: TGTGCCAGCAGTAACCGAGGCTATGGCTACACCTTC. The chain employs TRBV6-5 and TRBJ1-2; the D is unclear. Germline CDR1 reads MNHEY; CDR2 reads SVGAGI. The CDR3 consists of 12 residues. Trimming took 5 bases from V and 4 from J, leaving 8 bases between them.

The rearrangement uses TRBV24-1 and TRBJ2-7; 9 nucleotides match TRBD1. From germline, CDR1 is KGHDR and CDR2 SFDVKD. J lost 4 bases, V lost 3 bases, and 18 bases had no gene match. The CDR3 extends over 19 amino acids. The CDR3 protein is CATSDTSARDRVLVYEQYF. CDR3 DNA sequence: TGTGCCACCAGTGATACCTCTGCCCGGGACAGGGTTTTGGTGTACGAGCAGTACTTC.

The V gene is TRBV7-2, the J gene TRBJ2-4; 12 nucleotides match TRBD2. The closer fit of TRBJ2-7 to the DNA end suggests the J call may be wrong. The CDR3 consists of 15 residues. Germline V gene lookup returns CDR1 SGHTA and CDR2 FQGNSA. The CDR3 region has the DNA TGTGCCAGCAACAGAGGACTAGCGGGAACCCACGAGCAGTACTTC. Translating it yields CASNRGLAGTHEQYF.